This TCR beta chain is drawn from a study of PD-1 blockade in classical Hodgkin lymphoma (dated by TCRdb to about 2020). For the wider study: To define a peripheral blood immune signature of response to PD-1 blockade in classical Hodgkin lymphoma, the study combined TCR beta sequencing with CyTOF. What the study reported, not specific to this receptor: Baseline TCR diversity was reported to be lower in newly diagnosed patients than in healthy donors, and even lower in relapsed/refractory patients. The study covered only a single clinical trial cohort, and the causes of the repertoire differences, possibly disease activity or prior therapy, were still not defined.

On this clone itself: Its antigen is still unknown. The input lacks base qualities; no much larger clone sits a single base away.

The germline V gene specifies ENHRY as CDR1 and SYGVKD as CDR2. Counted from cysteine to phenylalanine, this CDR3 has 13 amino acids. Here the CDR3 DNA is all that survives: 39 bases in frame from base 1. After removal of 10 bases from V and 3 bases from J, the junction retains 3 bases not matched to a gene. Sample time point, as interpreted from the label and publication: newly diagnosed, previously untreated cHL patient sample. Magnetic negative selection with a Miltenyi CD4+ T cell isolation kit was used to purify CD4+ T cells from thawed PBMCs. As a comparison group for the relapsed/refractory trial patients, PBMCs were sequenced from patients with newly diagnosed, previously untreated classical Hodgkin lymphoma. Peripheral blood was collected in 8 mL Vacutainer Cell Preparation Tubes, from which PBMCs were isolated by centrifugation and then cryopreserved. Purified CD4+ and CD8+ fractions were prepared only for cases in which an additional PBMC sample was available. Magnetically labelled cells were removed on LS columns in a quadroMACS separator, and the flow-through was retained as the purified fraction.

The Qiagen DNeasy kit was used to extract genomic DNA from unsorted PBMCs and from the negatively selected CD4+ and CD8+ fractions. TCR beta CDR3 regions were subjected to amplification by immunoSEQ multiplex PCR with primers that anneal to V and J segments. A synthetic immune receptor repertoire was used to minimize amplification bias, and any residual bias was removed computationally once sequencing was done. The original methods were these. Repertoire diversity was quantified as the Shannon entropy index using custom Python scripts. Unsorted, CD4+ and CD8+ repertoires were examined separately, except in combined analyses, for which CD4+ and CD8+ sequences were merged in silico. As stored in TCRdb, this immuneACCESS dataset retains in-frame rearrangements with V and J assigned. A fraction of the clones does not appear; measured against another copy, unresolved V genes explain less than half of the discrepancy, and the remainder lacks a known reason. The DNA was the basis for D and trimming; V, J and clone size are from that table. The sample table holds more than 30,000 clones, of which roughly 90% were seen once. The top ten constitute roughly 1.2% of the sample.

The sequencing input was CD4+ T cells from blood. The sequence joins TRBV10-3 to TRBJ2-1; the central 10 bases match TRBD2. This clonotype was obtained from a human donor with classical Hodgkin lymphoma. The CDR3 reads as follows: CATLAGVYNEQFF. DNA sequence: TGTGCCACCCTAGCGGGAGTCTACAATGAGCAGTTCTTC.